A selection of T cell receptor beta chains follows, all from one sample in a study of identifying expanded T cells in peripheral blood. Using immunoSEQ multiplex PCR, the repertoire was profiled, and TCRdb retains in-frame clones only, with some absent. The sample includes more than 75,000 clones, roughly 86% of them seen just once. Input material: blood. These receptors were collected from a person between 18 and 69 years old in good health. Both conserved end residues are part of each CDR3. D genes are given only for firm matches. Size is omitted from some rows. Given values are once, few, many or a class for expanded clones.

V gene,J gene,D gene,clone size,CDR3 DNA,CDR3 protein
TRBV5-6,TRBJ1-2,.,.,TGTGCCAGCAGCAGCTCTTGGAGGGCCGACGGCTACACCTTC,CASSSSWRADGYTF
TRBV7-8,TRBJ1-3,.,.,TGTGCCAGCAGCTTAGCGCGGACGCCTGCCTCTGGAAACACCATATATTTT,CASSLARTPASGNTIYF
TRBV18,TRBJ2-1,TRBD1,.,TGTGCCAGCTCACCTGGAACAGGGGGGAGTAGGGGAACCAATGAGCAGTTCTTC,CASSPGTGGSRGTNEQFF
TRBV6-5,TRBJ1-2,.,.,TGTGCCAGCAGAGAAGGGACTAACTATGGCTACACCTTC,CASREGTNYGYTF
TRBV9,TRBJ2-7,.,.,TGTGCCAGCAGCCCCCTTGGACGGAACTACGAGCAGTACTTC,CASSPLGRNYEQYF
TRBV2,TRBJ1-1,.,.,TGTGCCAGCCGCCGGGGGGAAAGATATGAAGCTTTCTTT,CASRRGERYEAFF
TRBV5-1,TRBJ2-7,TRBD1,.,TGCGCCAGCAGCGCCGGACAGGGATTAACCTACGAGCAGTACTTC,CASSAGQGLTYEQYF
TRBV5-6,TRBJ1-2,.,.,TGTGCCAGCAGCTCGGGCAGATCCCTCTATGGCTACACCTTC,CASSSGRSLYGYTF
TRBV11-2,TRBJ1-2,TRBD1,.,TGTGCCAGCAGCTTAGGTACCGAGACAGGGGATTATGGCTACACCTTC,CASSLGTETGDYGYTF
TRBV2,TRBJ2-5,.,.,TGTGCCAGCAGTGTCCGTTTGGGAGAGACCCAGTACTTC,CASSVRLGETQYF
TRBV19,TRBJ1-1,TRBD1,.,TGTGCCAGTAGTCCGACAGGGGACACTGAAGCTTTCTTT,CASSPTGDTEAFF
TRBV7-2,TRBJ2-1,.,.,TGTGCCAGCAGAAATACAGGGATTTTGAATGAGCAGTTCTTC,CASRNTGILNEQFF
TRBV5-4,TRBJ2-5,.,.,TGTGCCAGCAGCTTGAGGGGGGGAGAGGAGACCCAGTACTTC,CASSLRGGEETQYF
TRBV11-2,TRBJ1-4,TRBD1,.,TGTGCCAGCAGTCTAAGGGGACAGGTGGCTAATGAAAAACTGTTTTTT,CASSLRGQVANEKLFF
TRBV7-9,TRBJ1-1,TRBD1,.,TGTGCCAGCAGCCCCGGGACAGGGTCGGAGAGGACTGAAGCTTTCTTT,CASSPGTGSERTEAFF
TRBV9,TRBJ1-3,.,.,TGTGCCAGCAGCCGGTTACTTGACCCGTGGGGAAACACCATATATTTT,CASSRLLDPWGNTIYF
TRBV29-1,TRBJ2-2,.,few,TGCAGCGTTGAAATGCAGGTCACCGGGGAGCTGTTTTTT,CSVEMQVTGELFF
TRBV6-5,TRBJ1-5,.,.,TGTGCCAGCAGTTACTCGACGAGAGATCAGCCCCAGCATTTT,CASSYSTRDQPQHF
TRBV25-1,TRBJ1-6,.,.,TGTGCCAGCAGTGTCAGTAATTCACCCCTCCACTTT,CASSVSNSPLHF
TRBV21-1,TRBJ1-3,.,.,TGTGCCAGCAGCCATACCCTTGGGGACACCATATATTTT,CASSHTLGDTIYF
TRBV11-2,TRBJ2-7,.,.,TGTGCCAGCAGCTTAGATGTCGGATCAGTTTATTCCTACGAGCAGTACTTC,CASSLDVGSVYSYEQYF
TRBV2,TRBJ2-7,.,once,TGTGCCAGCAGAAGGGACATGTCCTACGAGCAGTACTTC,CASRRDMSYEQYF
TRBV7-9,TRBJ2-2,TRBD1,.,TGTGCCAGCAGCTTAGGAATCAAGGACAGGGGTCGTCCCGGGGAGCTGTTTTTT,CASSLGIKDRGRPGELFF
TRBV7-2,TRBJ1-6,TRBD1,.,TGTGCCAGCTCCTCCCCCAGGGGGAAGAATTCACCCCTCCACTTT,CASSSPRGKNSPLHF
TRBV11-2,TRBJ2-7,.,.,TGTGCCAGCAGCTTAGTCCAAGGGTACGAGCAGTACTTC,CASSLVQGYEQYF
TRBV9,TRBJ1-1,.,.,TGTGCCAGCAGCTTTACATATACTATGAACACTGAAGCTTTCTTT,CASSFTYTMNTEAFF
TRBV7-9,TRBJ1-5,.,.,TGTGCCAGCAGCTCCGTAAGGGATCAGCCCCAGCATTTT,CASSSVRDQPQHF
TRBV6-4,TRBJ2-3,.,.,TGTGCCAGCAGTGACCAGACAGTGGGGGATACGCAGTATTTT,CASSDQTVGDTQYF
TRBV19,TRBJ1-6,TRBD1,.,TGTGCCAGTAGACGACAGGGGGCGCGAAATTCACCCCTCCACTTT,CASRRQGARNSPLHF
TRBV6-6,TRBJ1-2,.,.,TGTGCCAGCAGTTACTCGAGCTATGGCTACACCTTC,CASSYSSYGYTF
TRBV27,TRBJ2-3,TRBD2,.,TGTGCCAGCAGCCAAGGGACTAGCGGTACAGATACGCAGTATTTT,CASSQGTSGTDTQYF
TRBV19,TRBJ1-6,.,.,TGTGCCAGTAGTAGGGGGGGAGGTAATTCACCCCTCCACTTT,CASSRGGGNSPLHF
TRBV2,TRBJ1-1,.,.,TGTGCCAGCAGTGACAGGGACGCTTTCTTT,CASSDRDAFF
TRBV5-4,TRBJ1-3,.,.,TGTGCCAGCAGCTCGAAACAGGGACCTTCTGGAAACACCATATATTTT,CASSSKQGPSGNTIYF
TRBV11-2,TRBJ1-5,.,.,TGTGCCAGCAGCCCGGGGGGGGTACATCAGCCCCAGCATTTT,CASSPGGVHQPQHF
TRBV7-2,TRBJ2-5,TRBD1,.,TGTGCCAGCGCTTATCCAGGGGGCTTGGAGACCCAGTACTTC,CASAYPGGLETQYF
TRBV4-3,TRBJ2-1,.,.,TGCGCCAGCAGCCAAGCTTACGGGAGCTCCTACAATGAGCAGTTCTTC,CASSQAYGSSYNEQFF
TRBV30,TRBJ1-2,.,.,TGTGCCTGGAGGAAGGACAAGGAGGGCTATGGCTACACCTTC,CAWRKDKEGYGYTF